The 29 T cell receptor beta chains presented below share a single source sample, sequenced in a study of T cell responses to AZD1222 COVID-19 vaccine. TCRdb keeps only in-frame clones here, not all; method: immunoSEQ multiplex PCR. In the table there are 70,000 to 80,000 clones, around 82% of which are singletons. The specimen comprised peripheral blood, sampled 28 days after the second AZD1222 dose. These receptors originate from an adult who received the AZD1222 COVID-19 vaccine.

As DNA, the CDR3 is TGTGCCAGCACTGGGGGCGTCAACTATGGCTACACCTTC. This gives the protein CASTGGVNYGYTF. The chain is built from TRBV6-6 and TRBJ1-2, with D perhaps matching TRBD1 (6 bases). V lost 7 bases to trimming and J lost 2 bases, with 11 bases between them. This CDR3 spans 13 amino acids. Germline V CDR1 and CDR2: MNHNY, SVGAGI (reference sequence).

This sequence joins TRBV7-6 and TRBJ2-1; tentatively, D is TRBD2 (5 bases). Germline V gene lookup returns CDR1 SGHVS and CDR2 FNYEAQ. Trimming removed 1 base from V and 15 bases from J, with 16 bases in between. The CDR3 totals 13 residues. The CDR3 sequence: CASSLDRARGLFF. For the CDR3, the DNA is TGTGCCAGCAGCTTAGATCGGGCCCGAGGACTGTTCTTC.

This sequence joins TRBV28 and TRBJ2-2; D not resolved. V was trimmed by 6 bases and J by 1 base, leaving 6 bases between them. CDR1 and CDR2 (germline): MDHEN, SYDVKM. This CDR3 has 13 amino acids. The CDR3 sequence is CASSERNTGELFF. CDR3 nucleotide sequence: TGTGCCAGCAGCGAGCGGAACACCGGGGAGCTGTTTTTT.

The gene calls are TRBV13 and TRBJ2-1; TRBD2 matches 8 bases. V was clipped by 0 bases and J by 10 bases; unmatched bases: 5. The CDR3 loop spans 14 amino acids. Germline CDR1 is PRHDT and CDR2 is FYEKMQ (reference sequence). The CDR3 DNA reads as TGTGCCAGCAGCTTAGGCCAGCGGGGGCTCGAGCAGTTCTTC. It is translated as CASSLGQRGLEQFF.

V usage is TRBV29-1 and J usage is TRBJ2-7, with D unresolved. The CDR3 is 10 amino acids. Germline lookup yields CDR1 SQVTM and CDR2 ANQGSEA. V shed 7 bases and J shed 5 bases, with 9 bases lying between them. The CDR3 DNA sequence: TGCAGCGCCCAGGACCACGAGCAGTACTTC. The encoded protein is CSAQDHEQYF.

The V and J genes are TRBV28 and TRBJ2-7, with 10 bases lining up with TRBD1. The CDR3 is made up of 15 amino acids. V dropped 11 bases and J dropped 4; count of bases not matched to a gene: 14. Germline CDR1 and CDR2: MDHEN and SYDVKM. DNA of the CDR3: TGTGCCCGCACGGGGGGGGGACAGGGGTTATACGAGCAGTACTTC. As protein: CARTGGGQGLYEQYF. The variable domain in full, with the rest retrieved from reference TRBV28 and TRBJ2-7, is DVKVTQSSRYLVKRTGEKVFLECVQDMDHENMFWYRQDPGLGLRLIYFSYDVKMKEKGDIPEGYSVSREKKERFSLILESASTNQTSMYLCARTGGGQGLYEQYFGPGTRLTVT.

The rearrangement links TRBV2 to TRBJ1-1, with TRBD1 identical over 7 bases. This CDR3 comprises 14 residues. Germline values: CDR1 SNHLY, CDR2 FYNNEI. V was pared by 6 bases and J by 0 bases, with 4 bases of the junction left unmatched. DNA of the CDR3: TGTGCCAGCAGACCAACAGGGGTGAACACTGAAGCTTTCTTT. It codes for CASRPTGVNTEAFF.

This chain links TRBV5-1 with TRBJ2-7; TRBD2 might be the D (6 bases). This CDR3 has 13 residues. Trimming took off 4 bases at V and 7 bases at J, with 15 bases between the two ends. The germline gives CDR1 SGHRS, CDR2 YFSETQ. The CDR3 DNA sequence: TGCGCCAGCAGCCCCGGAGGGGTGGGGGAGCAGTACTTC. This sequence encodes CASSPGGVGEQYF.

This rearrangement joins TRBV18 to TRBJ2-7; D is ambiguous. Trimming took off 3 bases at V and 6 bases at J, with 9 bases between the two ends. Germline lookup yields CDR1 KGHSH and CDR2 LQKENI. The CDR3 has 12 amino acids. CDR3 sequence reads: CASSPTSREQYF. CDR3 in DNA: TGTGCCAGCTCACCCACTTCGCGCGAGCAGTACTTC.

The CDR3 nucleotides read TGTGCCAGCTCAAACGGACAGGAAGCTTTCTTT. Translation gives CASSNGQEAFF. The J gene is TRBJ1-1, the V gene TRBV18; D may be TRBD1 (6 bases). The CDR3 has 11 amino acids. Germline V CDR1 and CDR2: KGHSH, LQKENI. The V and J ends lost 5 bases and 8 bases respectively, with 9 bases between them.

The count of this clone is one. The V call is TRBV29-1, the J call TRBJ2-2, with 13 bases lining up with TRBD2. Germline lookup yields CDR1 SQVTM and CDR2 ANQGSEA. Unmatched junction bases numbered 2, after V lost 4 bases and J lost 3 bases. The CDR3 spans 15 residues. In DNA form, the CDR3 reads TGCAGCGTTGTTGGACTAGCGGGAGACACCGGGGAGCTGTTTTTT. Encoded protein: CSVVGLAGDTGELFF.

The chain has TRBV30 and TRBJ1-3, with D perhaps TRBD1 (5 bases). V lost 3 bases, J lost 1 base, and 10 bases lay in between. There are 14 residues in the CDR3. In germline, CDR1 is GTSNPN, CDR2 SVGIG (reference sequence). CDR3 nucleotide sequence: TGTGCCTGGAGGAGGGGTGGGTCTGGAAACACCATATATTTT. It yields the protein CAWRRGGSGNTIYF.

The rearrangement uses TRBV7-2 and TRBJ2-7; D possibly matches TRBD1 or TRBD2 (5 bases each). The CDR3 runs to 14 residues. V was trimmed by 6 bases and J by 4 bases, leaving 16 bases between them. The germline V gene encodes CDR1 SGHTA and CDR2 FQGNSA. The CDR3: CASRLDSEGYEQYF. For the CDR3, the DNA is TGTGCCAGCAGACTAGACAGTGAGGGGTACGAGCAGTACTTC.

The chain is built from TRBV3-1 (or the pseudogene TRBV3-2) and TRBJ1-2; 7 nucleotides agree with TRBD1. Trimming at V came to 1 base and at J to 8 bases, leaving 7 bases not matched to a gene. The germline gives CDR1 LGHDT, CDR2 YNNKEL (reference sequence). The CDR3 is 14 amino acids. The CDR3 region is CASSQGTGVQGYTF. The DNA of the CDR3 is TGTGCCAGCAGCCAAGGTACAGGGGTTCAAGGCTACACCTTC.

The chain combines TRBV7-6 with TRBJ2-3, with D tentatively TRBD2 (6 bases). The CDR3 covers 17 residues. CDR1 and CDR2 (germline): SGHVS, FNYEAQ. The germline V and J ends were trimmed by 1 base and 2 bases, with 16 bases remaining between them. CDR3 in amino acids: CASSLGGRGVFTDTQYF. CDR3 nucleotide sequence: TGTGCCAGCAGCTTAGGGGGCCGCGGGGTATTCACAGATACGCAGTATTTT.

The chain is built from TRBV18 and TRBJ2-2, with TRBD2 as a possible D gene (5 bases). V was cut by 2 bases and J by 7 bases, with 14 bases left in between. The CDR3 has 15 residues. Germline V gene lookup returns CDR1 KGHSH and CDR2 LQKENI. The CDR3 DNA is TGTGCCAGCTCACCATTTTCACTAGAAGGCGGGGAGCTGTTTTTT. The encoded protein is CASSPFSLEGGELFF.

The genes are TRBV7-9 and TRBJ2-1; 11 bases match TRBD2. The CDR3 sequence is 17 residues long. Trimming at V came to 5 bases and at J to 5 bases, leaving 11 bases not matched to a gene. Per germline, CDR1 SEHNR and CDR2 FQNEAQ (reference sequence). The CDR3 nucleotides are TGTGCCAGCAGCCCTAGAACCTTAGCGGGAGGGAACAATGAGCAGTTCTTC. It codes for CASSPRTLAGGNNEQFF.

This clone was seen only once. The chain is built from TRBV19 and TRBJ2-1, with 9 bases lining up with TRBD1. This CDR3 comprises 16 residues. J was trimmed by 5 bases and V by 8 bases; bases with no gene match: 13. Per germline, CDR1 LNHDA and CDR2 SQIVND (reference sequence). The CDR3 protein is CASVGQTGGGDNEQFF. CDR3 nucleotides: TGTGCCAGTGTGGGCCAAACAGGGGGCGGCGACAATGAGCAGTTCTTC.

In DNA form, the CDR3 reads TGCGCCAGCAGCTTGAAATTTGGGGATGGGATGCCCCTCCACTTT. Its protein product is CASSLKFGDGMPLHF. The rearrangement uses TRBV5-1 and TRBJ1-6, with no clear D. This CDR3 has 15 amino acids. V was pared by 1 base and J by 13 bases, with 18 bases between. Per germline, CDR1 SGHRS and CDR2 YFSETQ.

This chain connects TRBV7-2 to TRBJ2-4, with 7 bases identical to TRBD1. CDR3 size: 17 residues. CDR1 SGHTA and CDR2 FQGNSA come from the germline V gene. V lost 1 base to trimming and J lost 6 bases; unmatched junction nucleotides: 12. DNA for the CDR3: TGTGCCAGCAGCTTAGGGACAGGAATGTTCCTGAGAAACATTCAGTACTTC. It translates to CASSLGTGMFLRNIQYF.

J is TRBJ1-1 and V is TRBV19, with unresolved D. This CDR3 is built from 16 residues. V lost 7 bases and J lost 3, with 21 bases in between. Germline loops: CDR1 LNHDA, CDR2 SQIVND (reference sequence). Here the CDR3 reads CASITTRRKGYTEAFF. Written as DNA, the CDR3 is TGTGCCAGTATCACGACGCGAAGGAAAGGGTACACTGAAGCTTTCTTT.

V usage is TRBV7-8 and J usage is TRBJ1-6, with D unclear. The CDR3 is made up of 15 amino acids. CDR1 and CDR2 (germline): SGHVS, FQNEAQ. Trimming shortened V by 2 bases and J by 6 bases, and 11 bases separated the two germline ends. CDR3: CASSLTDSVNSPLHF. DNA of the CDR3: TGTGCCAGCAGCTTAACGGACTCGGTTAATTCACCCCTCCACTTT.

The CDR3 spells CASSLNRLEETQYF. CDR3 DNA: TGCGCCAGCAGCTTGAACAGGTTGGAAGAGACCCAGTACTTC. The chain is built from TRBV5-1 and TRBJ2-5; D is possibly TRBD1 (5 bases). The V gene's germline CDR1 is SGHRS and CDR2 YFSETQ. There are 14 residues in the CDR3. V was clipped by 1 base and J by 3 bases, with 10 bases between them.

Written as DNA, the CDR3 is TGTGCCAGCAGCTTAGCGTTGGAGAACACTGAAGCTTTCTTT. Its translation: CASSLALENTEAFF. The rearrangement joins TRBV7-9 to TRBJ1-1; D is ambiguous. Germline V gives CDR1 SEHNR, CDR2 FQNEAQ (reference sequence). Trimming took 0 bases from V and 1 from J, leaving 6 bases between them. The CDR3 covers 14 residues.

The chain joins TRBV28 to TRBJ1-2, with 8 bases fitting TRBD1. Germline V gene data show CDR1 as MDHEN and CDR2 as SYDVKM. This CDR3 has 15 amino acids. V lost 5 bases and J lost 6; bases outside the gene matches: 11. The CDR3 reads CASSRPRTGSNGYTF. The CDR3 bases are TGTGCCAGCAGTCGTCCTAGGACAGGGTCAAATGGCTACACCTTC.

Regarding this clone: Sequence at one end of the junction differs from germline and may be a read error. The rearrangement uses TRBV28 and TRBJ2-7, with D possibly TRBD1 on 7 matching bases. Germline assignment: CDR1 MDHEN and CDR2 SYDVKM. The CDR3 is made up of 14 amino acids. CDR3 in amino acids: CASSFQGGSSEQYF. The CDR3, as DNA: TGTGCCAGCAGTTTCCAGGGGGGATCCTCCGAGCAGTACTTC.

DNA of the CDR3: TGTGCCAGCAGTCCCCTGGGGACAGGGGGCTATGGCTACACCTTC. Its protein product is CASSPLGTGGYGYTF. The V and J genes are TRBV28 and TRBJ1-2; 11 bases agree with TRBD1. Losses at the gene ends were 5 bases for V and 4 bases for J; bases not matched to a gene: 6. The CDR3 has 15 residues. Germline lookup yields CDR1 MDHEN and CDR2 SYDVKM.

The rearrangement links TRBV7-9 to TRBJ2-1; TRBD2 aligns across 8 bases. CDR3 length equals 17 residues. Germline trimming cut 1 base from V and 0 bases from J; bases unmatched to any gene: 5. CDR1 is SEHNR, CDR2 FQNEAQ, per germline (reference sequence). This chain's CDR3 is CASSLGLAGFSYNEQFF. CDR3 in DNA: TGTGCCAGCAGCTTAGGGTTAGCGGGGTTCTCCTACAATGAGCAGTTCTTC.

This chain joins TRBV27 and TRBJ1-6; a weak D match, TRBD1 (5 bases). V lost 6 bases and J 10 bases, leaving 16 bases between the germline ends. There are 14 residues in the CDR3. Germline V gives CDR1 MNHEY, CDR2 SMNVEV (reference sequence). The CDR3 protein is CASRLLGVGSPLHF. In DNA form, the CDR3 reads TGTGCCAGCAGATTGTTGGGGGTAGGGTCACCCCTCCACTTT.